Shown below are 5 T cell receptor beta chains from a single sample sequenced in a study of vaccination and CD4 T cells after COVID-19. Sequenced with the Oncomine TCR Beta short-read assay was DNA taken from cultured CD4+ T cells. In this case, cultured CD4+ T cells provided the extracted genomic DNA. Using its own MiXCR run on the PCR reads, TCRdb lists one record per CDR3 protein. The sample has 12,000 or so distinct CDR3 sequences, 37% seen once. Treatment indicated: approximately 9-day PBMC culture with coronavirus spike peptide pools or control peptides (ViraFEST assay). During the years 2011-2018, before the COVID-19 pandemic, the unexposed donor's CD4+ T cells were collected. Their specific antigens are unknown. Sequenced input: CD4+ T cells from blood, cultured in vitro. Receptors were obtained from a human donor in good health.

V usage is TRBV19 and J usage is TRBJ2-3; tentative D call: TRBD1 (5 bases). Trimming removed 3 bases from V and 1 base from J, with 11 bases in between. Looked up from germline, CDR1 is LNHDA and CDR2 is SQIVND (reference sequence). The CDR3 contains 15 residues. DNA for the CDR3: TGTGCCAGTAGTATTTTCGGACATCGCACAGATACGCAGTATTTT. Translated: CASSIFGHRTDTQYF.

This rearrangement joins TRBV28 to TRBJ1-5; a possible D gene is TRBD1 (5 bases). This CDR3 spans 15 amino acids. Germline V gives CDR1 MDHEN, CDR2 SYDVKM. Trimming pared 8 bases from V and 0 bases from J, leaving 14 bases between. CDR3 amino acids: CASVTGGISNQPQHF. CDR3 in DNA: TGTGCCAGCGTCACGGGGGGAATTAGCAATCAGCCCCAGCATTTT. Full variable domain (outside the CDR3, taken from reference TRBV28 and TRBJ1-5): DVKVTQSSRYLVKRTGEKVFLECVQDMDHENMFWYRQDPGLGLRLIYFSYDVKMKEKGDIPEGYSVSREKKERFSLILESASTNQTSMYLCASVTGGISNQPQHFGDGTRLSIL.

This clonotype was seen a single time. The rearrangement joins TRBV5-5 to TRBJ2-7; D might be TRBD2 (5 bases). The V gene's germline CDR1 is SGHKS and CDR2 YYEKEE (reference sequence). The CDR3 has 14 residues. Trimming took off 2 bases at V and 0 bases at J, with 9 bases between the two ends. CDR3 region: CASSLSSISYEQYF. In DNA, the CDR3 is TGTGCCAGCAGCTTATCTAGCATCTCCTACGAGCAGTACTTC. Combining the CDR3 with reference TRBV5-5 and TRBJ2-7 gives the whole variable domain DAGVTQSPTHLIKTRGQQVTLRCSPISGHKSVSWYQQVLGQGPQFIFQYYEKEERGRGNFPDRFSARQFPNYSSELNVNALLLGDSALYLCASSLSSISYEQYFGPGTRLTVT.

This clonotype is medium-sized by share. The CDR3 loop is CSASDLHLSEAFF. Written as DNA, the CDR3 is TGCAGTGCTAGTGACCTACATCTTTCTGAAGCTTTCTTT. The chain employs TRBV20-1 and TRBJ1-1; D is unclear. Germline V lookup: CDR1 DFQATT, CDR2 SNEGSKA (reference sequence). The CDR3 totals 13 residues. With 3 bases removed from V and 6 bases from J, the gap between germline ends came to 14 bases.

This sequence joins TRBV5-1 and TRBJ2-5; 9 positions match TRBD2. Germline assignment: CDR1 SGHRS and CDR2 YFSETQ. After removal of 0 bases from V and 4 bases from J, the junction contained 4 bases not matched to a gene. CDR3 length: 15 amino acids. CDR3 sequence reads: CASSLAPLAGETQYF. In DNA form, the CDR3 reads TGCGCCAGCAGCTTGGCCCCACTAGCGGGAGAGACCCAGTACTTC. Variable domain in full (rest from reference TRBV5-1 and TRBJ2-5): KAGVTQTPRYLIKTRGQQVTLSCSPISGHRSVSWYQQTPGQGLQFLFEYFSETQRNKGNFPGRFSGRQFSNSRSEMNVSTLELGDSALYLCASSLAPLAGETQYFGPGTRLLVL.